This T cell receptor beta chain originates from a study of CD8 T cells in Susac syndrome. cDNA came from about 0.5 to 1 ug RNA primed by random hexamers. TCRdb re-analysed the immunoSEQ multiplex PCR reads in MiXCR, keeping a single row per CDR3 protein. The sample includes 120,000 to 150,000 distinct CDR3 sequences, approximately 95% of them seen just once. V was pared by 1 base and J by 5 bases, with 8 bases between. Germline CDR1 and CDR2: SGHVS and FQNEAQ. The CDR3 totals 14 residues. General study points: As the study acknowledged, the number of individuals who were part of its TCR sequencing and HLA analysis was relatively small.

About this clonotype itself: Its cognate antigen is unknown.

The receptor comes from a human donor in good health. The specimen sequenced was CD8+ T cells from PBMCs. This chain connects TRBV7-8 to TRBJ2-2, with D unresolved. In DNA, the CDR3 is TGTGCCAGCAGCTTAGTCGGACCTACCGGGGAGCTGTTTTTT. It is translated as CASSLVGPTGELFF.